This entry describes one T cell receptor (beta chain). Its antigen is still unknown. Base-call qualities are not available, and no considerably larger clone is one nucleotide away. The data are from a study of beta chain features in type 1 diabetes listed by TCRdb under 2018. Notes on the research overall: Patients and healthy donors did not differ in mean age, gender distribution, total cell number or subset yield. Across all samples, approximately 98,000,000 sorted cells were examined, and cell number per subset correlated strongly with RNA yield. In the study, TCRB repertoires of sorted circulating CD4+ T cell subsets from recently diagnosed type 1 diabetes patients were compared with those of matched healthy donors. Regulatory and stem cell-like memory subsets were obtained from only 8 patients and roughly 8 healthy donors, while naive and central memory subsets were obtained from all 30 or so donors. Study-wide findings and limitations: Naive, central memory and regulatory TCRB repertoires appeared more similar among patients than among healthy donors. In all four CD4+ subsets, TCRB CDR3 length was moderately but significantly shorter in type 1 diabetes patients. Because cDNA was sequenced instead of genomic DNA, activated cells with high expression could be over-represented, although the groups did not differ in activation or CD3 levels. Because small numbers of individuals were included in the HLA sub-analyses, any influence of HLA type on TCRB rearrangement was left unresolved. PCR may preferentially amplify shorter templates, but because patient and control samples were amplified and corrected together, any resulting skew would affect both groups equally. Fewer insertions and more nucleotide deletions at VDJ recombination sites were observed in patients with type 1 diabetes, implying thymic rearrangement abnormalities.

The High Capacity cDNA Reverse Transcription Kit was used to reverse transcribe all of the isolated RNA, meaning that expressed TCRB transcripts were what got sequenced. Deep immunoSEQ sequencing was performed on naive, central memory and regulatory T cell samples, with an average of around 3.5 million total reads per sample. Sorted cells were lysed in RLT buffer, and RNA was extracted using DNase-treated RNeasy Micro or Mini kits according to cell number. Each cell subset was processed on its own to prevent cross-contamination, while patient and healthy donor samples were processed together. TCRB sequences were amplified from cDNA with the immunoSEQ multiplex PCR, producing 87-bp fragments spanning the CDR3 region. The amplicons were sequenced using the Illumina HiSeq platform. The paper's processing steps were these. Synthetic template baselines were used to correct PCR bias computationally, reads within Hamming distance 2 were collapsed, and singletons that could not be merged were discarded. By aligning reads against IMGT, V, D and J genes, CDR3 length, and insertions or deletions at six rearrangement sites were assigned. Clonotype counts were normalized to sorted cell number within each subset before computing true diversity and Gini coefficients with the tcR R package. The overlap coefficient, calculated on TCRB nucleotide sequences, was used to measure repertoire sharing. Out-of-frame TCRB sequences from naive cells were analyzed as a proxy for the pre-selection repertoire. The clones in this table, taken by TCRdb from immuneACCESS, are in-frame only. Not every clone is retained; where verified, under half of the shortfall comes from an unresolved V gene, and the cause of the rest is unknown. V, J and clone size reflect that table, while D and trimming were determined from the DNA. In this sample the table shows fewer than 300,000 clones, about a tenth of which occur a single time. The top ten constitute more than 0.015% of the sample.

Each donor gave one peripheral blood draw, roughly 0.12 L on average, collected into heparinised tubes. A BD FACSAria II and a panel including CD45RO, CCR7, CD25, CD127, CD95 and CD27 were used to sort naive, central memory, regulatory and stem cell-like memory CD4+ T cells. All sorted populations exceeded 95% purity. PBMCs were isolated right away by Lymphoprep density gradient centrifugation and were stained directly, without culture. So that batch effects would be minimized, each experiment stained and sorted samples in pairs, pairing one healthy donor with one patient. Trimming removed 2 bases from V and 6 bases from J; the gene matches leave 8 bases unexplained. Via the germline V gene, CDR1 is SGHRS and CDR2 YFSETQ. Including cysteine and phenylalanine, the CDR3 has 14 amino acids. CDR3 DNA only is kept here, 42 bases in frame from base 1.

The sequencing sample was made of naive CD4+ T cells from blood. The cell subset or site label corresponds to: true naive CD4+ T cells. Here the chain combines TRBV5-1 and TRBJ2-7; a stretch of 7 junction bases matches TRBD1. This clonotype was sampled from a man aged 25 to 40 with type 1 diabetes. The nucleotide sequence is TGCGCCAGCAGCTTCACCGGGACAGATGCCGAGCAGTACTTC. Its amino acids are CASSFTGTDAEQYF.